This TCR beta chain was retrieved from a study of blood T cell repertoires in COVID-19. Study background: COVID-19 samples collected from the United States, Italy and Spain covered acute and convalescent phases. The analysed material was cDNA or gDNA that came from T cells, B-cell-depleted T cells, or PBMCs.

The CDR3 loop spans 18 amino acids. Germline CDR1 SGHAT, CDR2 FQNNGV. V lost 0 bases and J lost 8, with 22 bases in between. Original processing notes: Reference gene primers were amplified, and this amplification served to estimate nucleated cell counts. Measured with immunoSEQ multiplex PCR; TCRdb has only the in-frame clones, and not every one. The D gene and trimming were derived from the DNA, and the V and J assignments and clone size from that table. The data contain about 40,000 clones, approximately 92% of them seen just once; the ten biggest clones take up 4.5% to 7%. The source of this sequence is an elderly woman with acute or convalescent COVID-19. The V gene is TRBV11-2, the J gene TRBJ1-4; D possibly corresponds to TRBD1 (6 bases). Sequencing used peripheral blood. CDR3 bases: TGTGCCAGCAGCTTAGATCTAGAAACGGGGGGCGAGGAAGAAAAACTGTTTTTT. Its protein is CASSLDLETGGEEEKLFF.